This T cell receptor beta chain was profiled in a study of blood T cell repertoires in COVID-19 (dated by TCRdb to about 2020). For the wider study: Collaborator samples came from the United States, Italy and Spain and covered acute and convalescent phases of COVID-19. A de-identified subject ID, COVID-19 status, age in years and sex were almost always included in the sample metadata. Where available, HLA class I and class II types were taken from metadata supplied by the sample provider and were not determined by assay-based typing. The repertoires were released in a freely available public database meant as a resource for research on the immune response to SARS-CoV-2. The material from the prospective study consisted of cDNA or gDNA derived from T cells, B-cell-depleted T cells, or PBMCs. Subjects who had been exposed to COVID-19, were actively infected with it, or had recovered from it provided the deeply sampled blood TCRbeta repertoires that made up the dataset. The samples were drawn from the first 160 participants of the ongoing ImmuneRACE study and from roughly 1,300 subjects provided by 6 global collaborators. Points the paper makes about the study in general: Clinical and demographic metadata were provided uncurated, with the amount varying by source and participant.

The CDR3 starts with the cysteine, ends with the phenylalanine, and has 15 residues. Only the CDR3 region is kept as DNA, spanning 45 bases read in frame from base 1. V loses 5 bases, J loses 3 bases, and the germline ends lie 14 bases apart. Per the germline V gene, MNHEY is the CDR1 and SVGAGI is the CDR2. On this clone itself: Its antigen specificity is not known. Base quality data are lacking; no much larger clone is found one base away.

TCRbeta CDR3 regions were amplified from genomic DNA by means of the immunoSEQ Assay, a bias-controlled multiplex PCR. Regarding the original processing steps: The number of nucleated cells in each sample was estimated by amplification of reference gene primers within the assay. To quantify the absolute abundance of each unique TCRbeta CDR3 rearrangement, sequence reads were collapsed and filtered. For each sample, productive Simpson clonality was calculated as the square root of Simpson's diversity index over productive rearrangements. Here the immuneACCESS table is served through TCRdb, limited to in-frame sequences with V and J called. Missing clones are a known gap in these copies; in checked studies unresolved V genes cover under half, and the rest lacks a known reason. The V and J calls and clone size were taken over from that table, and D and trimming were inferred from the DNA. For this sample the table gives approximately 70,000 clones, of which more than 70% were detected only once. 6.4% of the sample comes from the top ten.

Each collaborating institution followed its own protocols to collect whole blood in K2EDTA tubes. For TCRbeta analysis, collaborators shipped samples in one of three forms: frozen whole blood, isolated PBMCs, or DNA extracted from either of those sample types. The chain is assembled from TRBV6-5 and TRBJ2-1; 6 matching bases give a weak D call of TRBD2. The material sequenced was peripheral blood. This receptor was obtained from a woman aged 70 to 79 with acute or convalescent COVID-19. The bases are TGTGCCAGCAGTAGCGGGCCTGGGAGCTACAATGAGCAGTTCTTC. This is translated as CASSSGPGSYNEQFF.